This T cell receptor beta chain derives from a study of T cell clones after liver transplantation. Study-wide background: A pre-transplant mixed lymphocyte reaction with TCRbeta sequencing defined graft-donor-reactive clones followed in post-transplant blood. Three of eight recipients were HCV-positive; others had non-autoimmune, non-viral indications. Subjects received no induction therapy and standard immunosuppression until randomization at 12-24 months post-transplant.

V was clipped by 2 bases and J by 7 bases, with 12 bases between them. CDR3 length: 14 amino acids. CDR1 and CDR2 (germline): KGHSH, LQKENI. Measured with immunoSEQ multiplex PCR; TCRdb has only the in-frame clones, and not every one. There are about 70,000 clones in the sample; roughly 80% occur only once, and 0.79% lies in the top ten. The source was CD4+ T cells from blood, collected 12 months after liver transplant. This clonotype originated in a human patient who received a liver transplant. Some of these T cells may belong to the graft donor. The rearrangement joins TRBV18 to TRBJ2-1; D is perhaps TRBD1 or TRBD2 (6 bases each). The CDR3 region is CASSPGGGTNEQFF. The CDR3 bases are TGTGCCAGCTCACCAGGGGGCGGGACAAATGAGCAGTTCTTC.